The source of this TCR beta chain is a study of CD8+ T cells in alopecia areata. Overall study: The drug, tofacitinib, lasted 6 to 18 months, followed by 6 months off drug. Whole-study results and caveats: Researchers report lesional scalp, most notably alopecia totalis/universalis, outstripped normal scalp in clonality. Whereas mice showed it more clearly, TCR sharing across patients was murkier, possibly because of HLA.

The CDR3 runs 13 residues. CDR1 MGHRA and CDR2 YSYEKL come from the germline V gene. Trimming cost V 5 bases and J 4 bases; bases outside gene matches: 5. Sequencing templates came from extracted RNA that was reverse transcribed into cDNA. Using immunoSEQ multiplex PCR, the repertoire was profiled, and TCRdb retains in-frame clones only, with some absent. The sample includes some 99,000 clones, nearly 45% seen only once; the top ten take around 0.8%. The investigators collected lesional scalp punch biopsies and peripheral blood from alopecia areata patients. On this clone itself: As yet, its antigen is unknown.

Sequenced sample: CD4+ T cells sorted from blood. This chain links TRBV4-1 with TRBJ2-7, with 7 bases fitting TRBD1. The TCR originated in a human donor with alopecia areata. The CDR3 loop is CASSDNRGYEQYF. The DNA of the CDR3 is TGCGCCAGCAGCGATAACAGGGGTTACGAGCAGTACTTC.